This passage covers 13 T cell receptor beta chains from one sample sequenced in a study of blood T cell repertoires in COVID-19. Using immunoSEQ multiplex PCR, the repertoire was profiled, and TCRdb retains in-frame clones only, with some absent. This table holds about 400,000 clones, approximately 88% found once. Sequencing was carried out using PBMCs or T cells enriched from blood (not recorded which). These receptors were collected from a woman aged 35 to 49 with acute COVID-19.

This chain links TRBV3-1 (or the pseudogene TRBV3-2) with TRBJ2-1, with TRBD1 identical over 8 bases. The V segment lost 0 bases and the J segment 8 bases; nucleotides outside the gene matches: 6. CDR3 length: 15 residues. CDR1 and CDR2 (germline): LGHDT, YNNKEL (reference sequence). CDR3 DNA sequence: TGTGCCAGCAGCCAAGACACACAGGGGGTCCATGAGCAGTTCTTC. It translates to CASSQDTQGVHEQFF.

CDR3 amino acids: CASSPRAGIVETQYF. In DNA, the CDR3 is TGTGCCAGCAGCCCCAGAGCGGGGATCGTTGAGACCCAGTACTTC. The V call is TRBV7-6, the J call TRBJ2-5; 7 positions match TRBD2. Trimming removed 5 bases from V and 5 bases from J; junction bases left unmatched: 11. The germline gives CDR1 SGHVS, CDR2 FNYEAQ. The CDR3 length is 15 residues.

The V gene is TRBV9, the J gene TRBJ2-2; 7 bases line up with TRBD2. The J segment lost 2 bases and the V segment lost 3 bases, leaving 10 bases of the junction unmatched. The germline V gene encodes CDR1 SGDLS and CDR2 YYNGEE. This CDR3 contains 17 residues. CDR3: CASSARTGTINTGELFF. The CDR3 DNA reads as TGTGCCAGCAGCGCGAGAACCGGGACTATAAACACCGGGGAGCTGTTTTTT.

The chain has TRBV12-3 or TRBV12-4 and TRBJ1-2; D unresolved. This CDR3 region has 12 residues. V gave up 1 base and J gave up 8 bases, with 8 bases separating them. CDR3: CASSLGLRGYTF. In DNA, the CDR3 is TGTGCCAGCAGTTTAGGACTCCGGGGCTACACCTTC.

CDR3 bases: TGCGCCAGCGGGGGACAACTCTATGGCTACACCTTC. As protein: CASGGQLYGYTF. The chain combines TRBV10-1 with TRBJ1-2; TRBD1 might be the D (6 bases). CDR1 WNHNN and CDR2 SYGVQD come from the germline V gene (reference sequence). V lost 8 bases and J 4 bases, leaving 11 bases between the germline ends. The CDR3 contains 12 residues.

The chain couples TRBV27 to TRBJ1-1; D uncertain. Germline V CDR1 and CDR2: MNHEY, SMNVEV (reference sequence). The CDR3 has 16 residues. The germline V and J ends were trimmed by 4 bases and 3 bases, with 18 bases remaining between them. The CDR3 is CASSSEGGVRDTEAFF. DNA for the CDR3: TGTGCCAGCAGTTCGGAGGGCGGGGTTCGGGACACTGAAGCTTTCTTT.

This clone appeared a few times. This chain links TRBV7-9 with TRBJ2-7; TRBD1 aligns across 8 bases. J lost 3 bases, V lost 10 bases, and 5 bases had no gene match. Germline V lookup: CDR1 SEHNR, CDR2 FQNEAQ (reference sequence). CDR3 length equals 12 residues. CDR3 residues: CATRQGSYEQYF. For the CDR3, the DNA is TGTGCCACAAGACAGGGGAGCTACGAGCAGTACTTC.

This clone was recorded a few times. The chain joins TRBV30 to TRBJ2-3, with TRBD2 identical over 13 bases. Germline CDR1 reads GTSNPN; CDR2 reads SVGIG (reference sequence). With 3 bases clipped from V and 5 bases from J, the junction kept 8 bases outside the gene matches. The CDR3 is made up of 16 amino acids. The CDR3 reads CAWSRQTSGGQDTQYF. CDR3 coding DNA: TGTGCCTGGAGCCGGCAGACTAGCGGGGGGCAAGATACGCAGTATTTT.

In regard to this clone: A read error may be the cause here, since a much bigger clone is one base away. The chain is built from TRBV9 and TRBJ1-4; TRBD1 agrees at 8 bases. CDR3 length: 18 residues. CDR1 SGDLS and CDR2 YYNGEE come from the germline V gene. CDR3 nucleotides: TGTGCCAGCGGCGTAGGGGGACAGGCCCTAACAACTAATGAAAAACTGTTTTTT. Translated: CASGVGGQALTTNEKLFF.

This clone was observed a single time. The chain links TRBV4-1 to TRBJ1-1; a weak D match, TRBD1 (6 bases). V lost 0 bases, J lost 0 bases, and 11 bases lay in between. This CDR3 contains 16 residues. Germline V CDR1 and CDR2: MGHRA, YSYEKL. The CDR3 loop reads CASSQEGNRVNTEAFF. The CDR3, as DNA: TGCGCCAGCAGCCAAGAGGGGAACAGGGTGAACACTGAAGCTTTCTTT.

The V and J genes are TRBV5-1 and TRBJ1-3; D gene ambiguous. Germline V gene lookup returns CDR1 SGHRS and CDR2 YFSETQ. The CDR3 sequence is 17 residues long. Trimming stripped 4 bases from V and 0 bases from J, with 17 bases between. The CDR3 DNA follows: TGCGCCAGCAGCCCCGGAGGTAGCCTTCACTCTGGAAACACCATATATTTT. Protein: CASSPGGSLHSGNTIYF.

The chain uses TRBV30 and TRBJ1-6, with unresolved D. Germline V gene lookup returns CDR1 GTSNPN and CDR2 SVGIG (reference sequence). With 0 bases removed from V and 14 bases from J, the gap between germline ends came to 14 bases. CDR3 length: 13 residues. DNA of the CDR3: TGTGCCTGGAGTGTATCGCAGGATACAACCCTCCACTTT. This encodes CAWSVSQDTTLHF.

This chain links TRBV3-1 (or the pseudogene TRBV3-2) with TRBJ2-1, with unresolved D. The ends were cut back, 2 bases at V and 8 bases at J, with 4 bases in the middle. There are 11 residues in the CDR3. CDR1 is LGHDT, CDR2 YNNKEL, per germline (reference sequence). CDR3 amino acids: CASSQQDEQFF. CDR3 nucleotide sequence: TGTGCCAGCAGCCAACAGGATGAGCAGTTCTTC.